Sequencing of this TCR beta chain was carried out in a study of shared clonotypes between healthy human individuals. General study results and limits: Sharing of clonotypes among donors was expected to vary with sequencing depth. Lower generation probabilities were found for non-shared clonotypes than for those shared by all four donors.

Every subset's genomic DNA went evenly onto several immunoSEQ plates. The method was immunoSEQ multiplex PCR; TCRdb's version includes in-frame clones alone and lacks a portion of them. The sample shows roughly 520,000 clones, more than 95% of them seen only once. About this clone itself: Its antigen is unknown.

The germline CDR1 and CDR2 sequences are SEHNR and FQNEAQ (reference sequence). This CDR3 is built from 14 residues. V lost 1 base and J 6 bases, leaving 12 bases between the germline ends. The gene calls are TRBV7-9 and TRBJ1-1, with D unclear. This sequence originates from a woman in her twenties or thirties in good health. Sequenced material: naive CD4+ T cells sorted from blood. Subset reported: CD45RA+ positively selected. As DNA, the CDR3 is TGTGCCAGCAGCTTAGGTTGGGAAGGCGCTGAAGCTTTCTTT. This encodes CASSLGWEGAEAFF.